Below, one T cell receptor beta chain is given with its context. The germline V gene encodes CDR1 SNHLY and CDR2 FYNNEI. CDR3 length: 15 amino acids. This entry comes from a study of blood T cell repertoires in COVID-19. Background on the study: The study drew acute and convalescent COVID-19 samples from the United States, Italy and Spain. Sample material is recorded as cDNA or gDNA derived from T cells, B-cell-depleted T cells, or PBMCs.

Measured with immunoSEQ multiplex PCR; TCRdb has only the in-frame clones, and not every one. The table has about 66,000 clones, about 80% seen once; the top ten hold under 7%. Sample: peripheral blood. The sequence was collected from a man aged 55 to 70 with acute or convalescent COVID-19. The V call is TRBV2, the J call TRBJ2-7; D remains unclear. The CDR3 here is CASSEVRLDSNEQYV. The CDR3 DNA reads TGTGCCAGCAGTGAAGTCCGACTTGACTCCAACGAGCAGTACGTC.